This record concerns one T cell receptor (beta chain) sequence. This sample was included in a study of low-dose radiotherapy and immunotherapy resistance in tumors. Turning to the study itself: For Cohort 1, fractions of 0.5 Gy were given every 2 weeks, reaching 6.5 Gy overall. Fractions of 1 Gy went to Cohort 2 every two weeks, for 13 Gy over 26 weeks.

Documented time point: before trial treatment. Donors received a regimen that comprised nivolumab, ipilimumab, aspirin, low-dose cyclophosphamide and low-dose radiotherapy. Alpha- and beta-chain coverage of first-strand cDNA came from TRAV- and TRBV-specific primers. Both a constant-region primer and a V-primer adapter served to amplify TCRs across 15 to 25 PCR cycles. TCRdb processed the reads anew with MiXCR; each CDR3 protein has one entry. The data show some 60,000 distinct CDR3 sequences, more than 20% seen once. Source: PBMCs, taken before treatment. The clonotype originates from a male donor with rectosigmoid adenocarcinoma.

CDR3 region: CASWDSGSYEQYF. The CDR3 DNA sequence: TGTGCCAGCTGGGACTCCGGATCCTACGAGCAGTACTTC. The V and J genes are TRBV28 and TRBJ2-7; tentative D call: TRBD2 (6 bases). There are 13 residues in the CDR3. The V gene's germline CDR1 is MDHEN and CDR2 SYDVKM. Trimming left V 8 bases short and J 1 base short, with 12 bases between.